The source of this TCR beta chain is a study of blood T cells in healthy people across ages. Study outcomes and limitations: Leaving the PBMCs unsorted stopped any conclusive comparison of naive versus antigen-experienced cells.

This CDR3 is built from 18 residues. V dropped 3 bases and J dropped 6; count of bases not matched to a gene: 14. CDR1 and CDR2 from the germline V gene are SNHLY and FYNNEI. This clonotype was observed a handful of times. Antigen specificity is unknown. The use of a sample-barcoded 5' primer and a J-beta primer mix characterized a second PCR of roughly 6 to 11 cycles. TCRdb redid the calling of the 5' RACE reads with MiXCR, one entry per CDR3 protein. The table has about 730,000 distinct CDR3 sequences, around 46% seen once. Samples each had at least 6 micrograms of total RNA extracted. This receptor was obtained from a woman aged 55-69 years in good health. The V gene is TRBV2, the J gene TRBJ1-2, with 12 bases lining up with TRBD1. Input material: blood. The CDR3 region has the DNA TGTGCCAGCAGTGATTCTGGAGGGACAGGGGGCGCATATCATGGCTACACCTTC. Translated: CASSDSGGTGGAYHGYTF.